Listed below are T cell receptor beta chains from one sample, sequenced in a study of a mutant IDH1 vaccine in newly diagnosed glioma. Assay used: immunoSEQ multiplex PCR; TCRdb lists only in-frame clones, some missing. The data hold tens of thousands of clones, with over 85% observed a single time. Antigens of these TCRs are unknown. Sample: PBMCs, taken from a glioma patient whose treatment included an IDH1 peptide vaccine. The receptors stem from a woman in her fifties or sixties with glioma. The CDR3 runs from the conserved cysteine through the conserved F or W. D genes are given only for firm matches. Only part of the rows carry a size: once, few, many, or a class if the clone is expanded.

j_gene,v_gene,d_gene,abundance,CDR3nt,CDR3aa
TRBJ1-1,TRBV20-1,.,.,TGCAGTGCGGGTCTGGGAACTGAAGCTTTCTTT,CSAGLGTEAFF
TRBJ1-2,TRBV13,.,.,TGTGCCAGCAGCTTACTTGCCGGTCAGGCGAATGGCTACACCTTC,CASSLLAGQANGYTF
TRBJ1-5,TRBV6-1,.,.,TGTGCCAGCAGTGAAGCGGCGGGGCGTAATCAGCCCCAGCATTTT,CASSEAAGRNQPQHF
TRBJ1-5,TRBV7-9,TRBD1,.,TGTGCCACCACTAGACAGGGCGGTCAGCCCCAGCATTTT,CATTRQGGQPQHF
TRBJ2-7,TRBV27,TRBD2,.,TGTGCCAGCAGTTCCCTCGGGGGGGGCTACGAGCAGTACTTC,CASSSLGGGYEQYF
TRBJ2-7,TRBV6-1,.,many,TGTGCCAGCAGTGAATCCGGGAATAGGTACGAGCAGTACTTC,CASSESGNRYEQYF
TRBJ2-2,TRBV7-6,TRBD2,.,TGTGCCAGCAGCCCGGGACTAGCGGTAGAATTTACCGGGGAGCTGTTTTTT,CASSPGLAVEFTGELFF
TRBJ2-7,TRBV2,.,once,TGTGCCAGCAGTGAAGGCAGGGGAGGGGGCGAGCAGTACTTC,CASSEGRGGGEQYF
TRBJ2-1,TRBV5-1,TRBD2,once,TGCGCCAGCAGCTTGGCCCCTAGCGGGAGAACCTACAATGAGCAGTTCTTC,CASSLAPSGRTYNEQFF
TRBJ1-5,TRBV5-1,.,.,TGCGCCAGCAGCTCGGGGGCAGGCAGCAATCAGCCCCAGCATTTT,CASSSGAGSNQPQHF
TRBJ2-3,TRBV11-2,.,.,TGTGCCAGCAGCCCATGGCTTGGGGTTAGCACAGATACGCAGTATTTT,CASSPWLGVSTDTQYF
TRBJ2-3,TRBV14,.,.,TGTGCCAGCAGCCAAGGTCACAGCTACACAGATACGCAGTATTTT,CASSQGHSYTDTQYF
TRBJ2-7,TRBV9,TRBD1,.,TGTGCCAGCAGCCCCCGGGACAGGGGTCGAGAGCAGTACTTC,CASSPRDRGREQYF
TRBJ2-7,TRBV10-1,TRBD2,.,TGCGCCAGGGTTCTAGCTCTAGCGGGCTCCTACGAGCAGTACTTC,CARVLALAGSYEQYF
TRBJ1-2,TRBV20-1,.,.,TGCAGTGCGGGGACTGTCGGTGGCTACACCTTC,CSAGTVGGYTF
TRBJ2-2,TRBV6-5,.,.,TGTGCCAGCAGTTACGAAGTGACACCGACCGGGGAGCTGTTTTTT,CASSYEVTPTGELFF
TRBJ2-6,TRBV11-2,.,.,TGTGCCAGCAGCCCCGGGGGGGCCAACGTCCTGACTTTC,CASSPGGANVLTF
TRBJ2-2,TRBV7-3,.,.,TGTGCCACACGAGAGGGGGAGCCCGGGGAGCTGTTTTTT,CATREGEPGELFF
TRBJ1-2,TRBV6-1,.,.,TGTGCCAGCAGATCAGGACCAAATAACTATGGCTACACCTTC,CASRSGPNNYGYTF
TRBJ1-6,TRBV19,.,.,TGTGCCAGTAGTATAGATGACCCCCGGGACAAAAATTCACCCCTCCACTTT,CASSIDDPRDKNSPLHF
TRBJ2-7,TRBV5-1,TRBD1,.,TGCGCCAGCAGCTCGGTGACAGGGACCTACGAGCAGTACTTC,CASSSVTGTYEQYF
TRBJ1-5,TRBV5-5,TRBD1,few,TGTGCCAGCAGCTTGACAGGGGGGTATTATCAGCCCCAGCATTTT,CASSLTGGYYQPQHF
TRBJ2-7,TRBV27,TRBD2,.,TGTGCCAGCAGCTATTCCGGGGGGGTCCACGAGCAGTACTTC,CASSYSGGVHEQYF
TRBJ2-7,TRBV9,TRBD2,.,TGTGCCAGCAGCGGACTAGCGGGATCTCACGAGCAGTACTTC,CASSGLAGSHEQYF
TRBJ2-7,TRBV6-5,.,.,TGTGCCAGCAGAGGCGTCAGGGGCTACGAGCAGTACTTC,CASRGVRGYEQYF
TRBJ2-2,TRBV11-1,TRBD1,.,TGTGCCAGCAGCTTAGCGGCAGGGGGCCCCACCGGGGAGCTGTTTTTT,CASSLAAGGPTGELFF
TRBJ1-2,TRBV28,.,once,TGTGCCAGCAGTTCCCCAGGGCAGGGGTCGAGCGGCTATGGCTACACCTTC,CASSSPGQGSSGYGYTF
TRBJ2-7,TRBV25-1,TRBD2,once,TGTGCCAGCAGTGGGGGACTAGCGTTTTACGAGCAGTACTTC,CASSGGLAFYEQYF
TRBJ2-3,TRBV13,.,.,TGTGCCAGCAGTTCAGGGGCAGATACGCAGTATTTT,CASSSGADTQYF
TRBJ2-1,TRBV30,.,.,TGTGCCTGGGGGCGAGGGCTCGGTGAGCAGTTCTTC,CAWGRGLGEQFF
TRBJ2-2,TRBV7-7,.,.,TGTGCTAGCAGCTTTGGACTGCAAGGGGAGCTGTTTTTT,CASSFGLQGELFF
TRBJ2-1,TRBV9,TRBD1,.,TGTGCCAGCAGCGAGGGACAGGCAACATACAATGAGCAGTTCTTC,CASSEGQATYNEQFF
TRBJ2-7,TRBV7-2,TRBD2,.,TGTGCCAGCAGCAAGCGGGAGCAATGGGAGCAGTACTTC,CASSKREQWEQYF
TRBJ2-3,TRBV2,TRBD2,.,TGTGCCAGCAGCCAACTAGCGGTTACGCAGTATTTT,CASSQLAVTQYF
TRBJ1-2,TRBV11-1,TRBD1,.,TGTGCCAGCAGCTTATTGGACAGGGGGCCGCACTATGGCTACACCTTC,CASSLLDRGPHYGYTF
TRBJ1-5,TRBV27,TRBD1,.,TGTGCCAGCGGCCGGGACAGGAATAGCAATCAGCCCCAGCATTTT,CASGRDRNSNQPQHF
TRBJ1-1,TRBV9,TRBD1,.,TGTGCCAGCAGCATGGGACAGGGGGCCGGGAACACTGAAGCTTTCTTT,CASSMGQGAGNTEAFF
TRBJ1-1,TRBV5-1,.,few,TGCGCCAGCAGCTTGGGAGGGGGGCTGAACACTGAAGCTTTCTTT,CASSLGGGLNTEAFF
TRBJ1-1,TRBV30,.,.,TGTGCCTGGAGTGTAGTGCTCGCTGAAGCTTTCTTT,CAWSVVLAEAFF
TRBJ2-5,TRBV25-1,.,.,TGTGCCAGCAGTGTCCCTGGGGGGGCACAAGAGACCCAGTACTTC,CASSVPGGAQETQYF
TRBJ1-4,TRBV6-1,.,.,TGTGCCAGCAGTGAGGCGGGAGGGACTAATGAAAAACTGTTTTTT,CASSEAGGTNEKLFF
TRBJ1-6,TRBV9,TRBD1,.,TGTGCCAGCAGCGTAGAAGGGGGCGGTTCACCCCTCCACTTT,CASSVEGGGSPLHF
TRBJ1-5,TRBV19,.,.,TGTGCCAGTAGTATAGTTCAATCCTATAGCAATCAGCCCCAGCATTTT,CASSIVQSYSNQPQHF
TRBJ2-1,TRBV4-1,.,.,TGCGCCAGCAGCCAAATACCGAGCTCCTACAATGAGCAGTTCTTC,CASSQIPSSYNEQFF
TRBJ2-1,TRBV2,.,.,TGTGCCAGCAGTGAAATTGCCCGGGACAATGAGCAGTTCTTC,CASSEIARDNEQFF
TRBJ1-3,TRBV5-6,.,once,TGTGCCAGCAGCCGTGGGGGCACCATATATTTT,CASSRGGTIYF
TRBJ2-7,TRBV19,.,.,TGTGCCAGTAGTATGAGGGGACCCGGGTTGGGCTACGAGCAGTACTTC,CASSMRGPGLGYEQYF
TRBJ2-7,TRBV7-2,TRBD2,once,TGTGCCAGCAGCTCGGGCCGGGTTCTCGGGGGGGAGCAGTACTTC,CASSSGRVLGGEQYF
TRBJ1-1,TRBV9,TRBD1,.,TGTGCCAGCAGCGCCGACAGGGGAACGAACACTGAAGCTTTCTTT,CASSADRGTNTEAFF
TRBJ1-4,TRBV5-6,.,.,TGTGCCAGCAGCTTGTGGTCACAGAGGTACAATGAAAAACTGTTTTTT,CASSLWSQRYNEKLFF
TRBJ2-2,TRBV6-1,.,.,TGTGCCAGCAGTGAAGCTAGCACCGGGGAGCTGTTTTTT,CASSEASTGELFF
TRBJ1-3,TRBV19,.,.,TGTGCCAGCAGTGGTCTGAACTCTGGAAACACCATATATTTT,CASSGLNSGNTIYF
TRBJ1-6,TRBV10-1,.,.,TGCGCCAGCAGTCAAGGACCCAATTCACCCCTCCACTTT,CASSQGPNSPLHF